This TCR beta chain was observed in a study of Graves' ophthalmopathy and Graves' hyperthyroidism. On the study more broadly: By definition, stable hyperthyroidism involved no ophthalmopathy within 18 months of follow-up.

RNA served as the template for amplifying TCR beta CDR3 regions. First-round RT-PCR with HTBI primers preceded a second-round multiplex PCR. TCRdb re-called the multiplex PCR reads with MiXCR, one entry per CDR3 protein. The sample has approximately 1.2 million distinct CDR3 sequences, 35% to 40% seen once. Whole-study findings and limits: Blood shared most expanded thyroid clonotypes above 0.001 frequency. A 13-signature model separated ophthalmopathy from stable hyperthyroidism, 85% to 90% sensitivity, roughly 81% specificity.

About this clonotype: Its antigen is undetermined.

The clonotype comes from an adult man with Graves' hyperthyroidism. The sample was peripheral blood or thyroid tissue (not recorded which).

CDR3 sequence reads: CASRGWVGGEEKLFF. The CDR3 DNA follows: TGTGCCAGCAGAGGATGGGTAGGGGGAGAGGAAAAACTGTTTTTT. The rearrangement uses TRBV25-1 and TRBJ1-4; possible D gene TRBD1, 6 bases. V was trimmed by 6 bases and J by 8 bases, leaving 19 bases between them. The germline V gene has CDR1 MGHDK and CDR2 SYGVNS. CDR3 length: 15 residues.